This T cell receptor beta chain was identified during a study of blood T cell repertoires in COVID-19. As for the study in general: Samples taken during acute and convalescent COVID-19 were collected in the United States, Italy and Spain. Nucleic acid was either cDNA or gDNA, and it came from T cells, B-cell-depleted T cells, or PBMCs.

Deletions cut 7 bases from V and 6 bases from J, with 12 bases between. This CDR3 region has 13 residues. CDR1 and CDR2 (germline): MNHEY, SVGAGI. Sequenced by immunoSEQ multiplex PCR; TCRdb stores in-frame clones only, minus some. The sample consists of a few hundred thousand clones, 82% of them appearing once. The chain joins TRBV6-5 to TRBJ2-2; D uncertain. The sequencing sample was made of peripheral blood. This TCR was sampled from a woman older than 75 with acute or convalescent COVID-19. CDR3 sequence: CASTGLGAGELFF. CDR3 coding DNA: TGTGCCAGCACTGGTCTTGGAGCCGGGGAGCTGTTTTTT.